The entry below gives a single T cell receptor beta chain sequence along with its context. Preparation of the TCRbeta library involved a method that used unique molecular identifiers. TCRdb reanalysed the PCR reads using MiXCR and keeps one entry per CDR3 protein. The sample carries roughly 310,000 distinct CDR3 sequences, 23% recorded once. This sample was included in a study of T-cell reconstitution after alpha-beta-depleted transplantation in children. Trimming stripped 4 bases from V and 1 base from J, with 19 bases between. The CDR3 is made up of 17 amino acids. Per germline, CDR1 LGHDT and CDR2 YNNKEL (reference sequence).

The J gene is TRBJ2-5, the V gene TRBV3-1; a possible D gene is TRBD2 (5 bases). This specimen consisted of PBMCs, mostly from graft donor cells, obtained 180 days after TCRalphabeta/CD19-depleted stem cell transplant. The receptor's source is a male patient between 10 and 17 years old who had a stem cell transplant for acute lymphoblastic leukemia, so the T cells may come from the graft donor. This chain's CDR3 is CASSPFYRRSGQETQYF. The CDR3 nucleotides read TGTGCCAGCAGCCCCTTTTATCGGAGGAGTGGCCAAGAGACCCAGTACTTC.